Following are 3 T cell receptor beta chains from one sample sequenced in a study of glioma-infiltrating T cells after dendritic cell vaccination. Documented time point: after dendritic cell vaccination, including at tumor progression/relapse. Sequencing was performed with immunoSEQ multiplex PCR; in TCRdb, only in-frame clones are kept and a portion is missing. Among fewer than 90,000 clones listed, 80% to 85% were seen once. The specimen comprised blood, sampled after dendritic cell vaccination. All receptors derive from a human donor with glioblastoma.

A single count supports this clone. The gene calls are TRBV7-2 and TRBJ1-5; the D is unclear. The ends were cut back, 2 bases at V and 0 bases at J, with 11 bases in the middle. There are 16 residues in the CDR3. The germline V gene has CDR1 SGHTA and CDR2 FQGNSA. The CDR3, as DNA: TGTGCCAGCAGCTTATCGGGAACTTATAGCAATCAGCCCCAGCATTTT. Amino acid sequence: CASSLSGTYSNQPQHF.

This rearrangement joins TRBV5-4 to TRBJ1-2, with D unclear. Trimming shortened V by 4 bases and J by 3 bases, and 16 bases separated the two germline ends. The CDR3 runs 15 residues. Germline V gene sequence: CDR1 SGHNT, CDR2 YYREEE (reference sequence). This chain's CDR3 is CASSQDKAEHYGYTF. In nucleotides, the CDR3 is TGTGCCAGCAGCCAAGATAAAGCGGAACACTATGGCTACACCTTC. Supplemented by reference TRBV5-4 and TRBJ1-2, the full variable domain reads ETGVTQSPTHLIKTRGQQVTLRCSSQSGHNTVSWYQQALGQGPQFIFQYYREEENGRGNFPPRFSGLQFPNYSSELNVNALELDDSALYLCASSQDKAEHYGYTFGSGTRLTVV.

V and J are TRBV6-1 and TRBJ2-7; no clear D. V shed 7 bases and J shed 6 bases, with 16 bases lying between them. This CDR3 spans 13 amino acids. The germline V gene encodes CDR1 MNHNS and CDR2 SASEGT. CDR3 in amino acids: CASTRPEFSEQYF. Here the CDR3 DNA reads TGTGCCAGCACGCGACCGGAGTTCTCCGAGCAGTACTTC.